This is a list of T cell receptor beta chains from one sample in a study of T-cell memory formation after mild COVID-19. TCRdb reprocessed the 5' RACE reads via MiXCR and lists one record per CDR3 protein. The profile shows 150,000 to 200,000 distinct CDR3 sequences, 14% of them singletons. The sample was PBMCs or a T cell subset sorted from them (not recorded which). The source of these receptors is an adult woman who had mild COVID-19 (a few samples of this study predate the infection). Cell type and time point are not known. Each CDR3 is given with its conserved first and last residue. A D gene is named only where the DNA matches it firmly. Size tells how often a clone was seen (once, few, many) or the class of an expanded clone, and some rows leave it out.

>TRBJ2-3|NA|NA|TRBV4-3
TGCGCCAGCAGCCAAGATCGTCGGGCCCATACGCAGTATTTT
CASSQDRRAHTQYF
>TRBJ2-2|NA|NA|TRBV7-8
TGTGCCAGCAGCTTAGTCATCAGGAACACCGGGGAGCTGTTTTTT
CASSLVIRNTGELFF
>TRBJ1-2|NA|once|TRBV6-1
TGTGCCAGCAGTGAGTCGGACAGAGCAACCTATGGCTACACCTTC
CASSESDRATYGYTF
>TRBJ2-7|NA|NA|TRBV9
TGTGCCAGCAGCGTAGGAGGGGAACCCTTCTCCTACGAGCAGTACTTC
CASSVGGEPFSYEQYF
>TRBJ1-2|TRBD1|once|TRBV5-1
TGCGCCAGCAGCGCTTCAGGGGGAAGTGTCTATGGCTACACCTTC
CASSASGGSVYGYTF
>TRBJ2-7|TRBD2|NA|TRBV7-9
TGTTCCAGCAGCTTCGGACTAGCGGGGGCATACGAGCAGTACTTC
CSSSFGLAGAYEQYF
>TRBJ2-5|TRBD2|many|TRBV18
TGTGCCAGCTCCCACGGGAGGCGCGAGACCCAGTACTTC
CASSHGRRETQYF
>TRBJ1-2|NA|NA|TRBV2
TGTGCCAGCACCCTGGACAGAGACTATGGCTACACCTTC
CASTLDRDYGYTF
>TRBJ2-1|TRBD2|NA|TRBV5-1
TGCGCCAGCCAGACTAGCGGGGGAAAAAATGAGCAGTTCTTC
CASQTSGGKNEQFF
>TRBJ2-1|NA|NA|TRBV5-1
TGCGCCAGCAGCTTGGTTGGGGACTACAATGAGCAGTTCTTC
CASSLVGDYNEQFF
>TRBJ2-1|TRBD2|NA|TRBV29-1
TGCAGCGTTGAAGATCCCTCGATCTCGGGGGAGGGTTACAATGAGCAGTTCTTC
CSVEDPSISGEGYNEQFF
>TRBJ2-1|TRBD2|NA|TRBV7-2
TGTGCCAGCAGTTTCGGACTAGCGGGTGGGAATGAGCAGTTCTTC
CASSFGLAGGNEQFF
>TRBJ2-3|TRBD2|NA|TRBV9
TGTGCCAGCAGCGTCTGGGACGGGGGGACAGATACGCAGTATTTT
CASSVWDGGTDTQYF
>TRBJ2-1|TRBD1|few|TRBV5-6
TGTGCCAGCAGCCCCAACCCTGGGGACAGGGTCAGGTACAATGAGCAGTTCTTC
CASSPNPGDRVRYNEQFF
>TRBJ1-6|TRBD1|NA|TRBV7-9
TGTGCCAGCAGCCGATATGGACAGGCTCCTAATTCACCCCTCCACTTT
CASSRYGQAPNSPLHF
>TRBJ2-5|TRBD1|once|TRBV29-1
TGCAGCGCCACAAGACAGGGGCCCCAAGAGACCCAGTACTTC
CSATRQGPQETQYF
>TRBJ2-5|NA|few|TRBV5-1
TGCGCCAGCAGTTCCGGGACCGCCTATATGGCCCAGTACTTC
CASSSGTAYMAQYF
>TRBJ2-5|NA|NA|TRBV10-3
TGTGCCATCAGTGACCCTACTAGGGAACAAGAGACCCAGTACTTC
CAISDPTREQETQYF
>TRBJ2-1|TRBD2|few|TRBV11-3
TGTGCCAGCAGCGCGCGTCCCGGGAGGTCCCATGAGCAGTTCTTC
CASSARPGRSHEQFF
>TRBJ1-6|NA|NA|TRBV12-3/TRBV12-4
TGTGCCAGCAGTCGCTCAGGAAACCCACCCCTCCACTTT
CASSRSGNPPLHF
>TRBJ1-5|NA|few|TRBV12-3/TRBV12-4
TGTGCCAGCAGGGTCGGGGGGAGCAATCAGCCCCAGCATTTT
CASRVGGSNQPQHF
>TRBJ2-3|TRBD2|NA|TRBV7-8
TGTGCCAGCAGCTTGACTAGCGGGCGAACAGATACGCAGTATTTT
CASSLTSGRTDTQYF
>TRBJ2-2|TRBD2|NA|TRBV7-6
TGTGCCAGCAGCTTAGTAGCGGGAGGGCCCGGGGAGCTGTTTTTT
CASSLVAGGPGELFF
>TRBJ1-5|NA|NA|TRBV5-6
TGTGCCAGCAGCTTGTCTTGGGGGCCGAATCAGCCCCAGCATTTT
CASSLSWGPNQPQHF
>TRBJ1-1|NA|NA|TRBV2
TGTGCCAGCAGTGATGGATTGAACACTGAAGCTTTCTTT
CASSDGLNTEAFF
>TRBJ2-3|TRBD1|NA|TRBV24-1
TGTGCCACCAGTGACCGGGACAGGGTTTTTACAGATACGCAGTATTTT
CATSDRDRVFTDTQYF
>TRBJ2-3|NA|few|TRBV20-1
TGCAGTGCTAGAGATCGAGGTAGCGCGACCACAGATACGCAGTATTTT
CSARDRGSATTDTQYF
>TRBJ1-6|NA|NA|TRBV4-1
TGCGCCAGCAGCCAAGAACTTGTGTCGTATTCACCCCTCCACTTT
CASSQELVSYSPLHF
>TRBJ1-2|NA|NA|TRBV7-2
TGTGCCAGCAGCTTAGCTACACGGAACTATGGCTACACCTTC
CASSLATRNYGYTF
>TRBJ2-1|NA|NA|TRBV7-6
TGTGCCAGCAGTGGATGGGGGCGTCACAATGAGCAGTTCTTC
CASSGWGRHNEQFF
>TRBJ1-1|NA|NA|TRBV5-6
TGTGCCAGCAGCTGGAGGACACCCATCATGAACACTGAAGCTTTCTTT
CASSWRTPIMNTEAFF
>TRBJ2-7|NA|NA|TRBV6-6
TGTGCCAGCAGCCCGGGGGCGATCGGCTACGAGCAGTACTTC
CASSPGAIGYEQYF
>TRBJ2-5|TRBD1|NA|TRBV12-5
TGTGCTAGTGGTTTGGTGGGACAGGACCAAGAGACCCAGTACTTC
CASGLVGQDQETQYF